This record looks at one T cell receptor (beta chain) sequence and its context. Its antigen is not identified. This CDR3 has 15 residues. Deletions cut 6 bases from V and 2 bases from J, with 14 bases between. Per germline, CDR1 SNHLY and CDR2 FYNNEI. Specified time point: newly diagnosed, previously untreated cHL patient sample. Serving as comparison were PBMCs from newly diagnosed, untreated classical Hodgkin lymphoma, which were sequenced alongside the relapsed/refractory trial patients. Produced via immunoSEQ multiplex PCR; TCRdb's table is partial and in-frame only. This table has tens of thousands of clones, 85% to 95% appearing once. The data are from a study of PD-1 blockade in classical Hodgkin lymphoma. Study-wide results and limits: The drivers behind the repertoire differences, possibly disease activity or prior therapy, remain undefined.

The receptor was isolated from a human donor with classical Hodgkin lymphoma. Sample: peripheral blood mononuclear cells (PBMCs). V usage is TRBV2 and J usage is TRBJ2-1, with D tentatively TRBD1 or TRBD2 (6 bases each). The CDR3 reads CASRPGGGPYNEQFF. CDR3 coding DNA: TGTGCCAGCAGGCCCGGGGGCGGTCCCTACAATGAGCAGTTCTTC.